The rows below give T cell receptor beta chains drawn from one sample of a study of early T cells in non-severe SARS-CoV-2 infection. MiXCR was run by TCRdb on the 5' RACE reads, yielding one entry per CDR3 protein. The sample has under 70,000 distinct CDR3 sequences, about 4.9% seen once. The sample comprised whole blood. Every receptor here comes from an adult who was a healthcare worker with PCR-confirmed SARS-CoV-2 infection or an uninfected control (not recorded which). Each CDR3 is given with its conserved first and last residue. The D gene is left open where the match is weak. Size is omitted from some rows. Given values are once, few, many or a class for expanded clones.

d_call	clone_size	v_call	j_call	cdr3_nt	cdr3_aa
NA	many	TRBV5-1	TRBJ2-2	TGCGCCAGCAGCTTGGCCACAACGAACACCGGGGAGCTGTTTTTT	CASSLATTNTGELFF
NA	NA	TRBV6-5	TRBJ1-5	TGTGCCAGCAGTTCCCAACCTGCCCGTGGCAATCAGCCCCAGCATTTT	CASSSQPARGNQPQHF
NA	many	TRBV24-1	TRBJ2-3	TGTGCCACCAGTGAGGCGGCCGGAGATACGCAGTATTTT	CATSEAAGDTQYF
TRBD2	NA	TRBV7-9	TRBJ2-7	TGTGCCAGCAGCTTAGTCGCTAGCGGGGGCTCCTACGAGCAGTACTTC	CASSLVASGGSYEQYF
TRBD2	many	TRBV11-2	TRBJ2-1	TGTGCCAGCAGCTGGGCAATAGCGGGAGGGCCTATTGAGCAGTTCTTC	CASSWAIAGGPIEQFF
TRBD2	many	TRBV10-3	TRBJ2-3	TGTGCCATCGAGAGCGGGAGATTCACAGATACGCAGTATTTT	CAIESGRFTDTQYF
NA	many	TRBV5-1	TRBJ1-1	TGCGCCAGCAGCTTCACGGGGGATATGAACACTGAAGCTTTCTTT	CASSFTGDMNTEAFF
NA	NA	TRBV5-1	TRBJ2-2	TGCGCCAGCAGCTTGTTGCAGAACACCGGGGAGCTGTTTTTT	CASSLLQNTGELFF
NA	many	TRBV4-2	TRBJ2-3	TGTGCCAGCAGCCAATACTTAGGGCCCGAGGCAGATACGCAGTATTTT	CASSQYLGPEADTQYF
TRBD1	many	TRBV5-1	TRBJ2-1	TGCGCCAGCAGCCGGGACAGCAATGAGCAGTTCTTC	CASSRDSNEQFF
NA	few	TRBV20-1	TRBJ2-7	TGCAGTGCTAGGGAAGGGCGGGTATACGAGCAGTACTTC	CSAREGRVYEQYF
NA	many	TRBV11-2	TRBJ2-3	TGTGCCAGCAGCTTAGAAGGTAGTTTGGGCACAGATACGCAGTATTTT	CASSLEGSLGTDTQYF
TRBD2	few	TRBV6-6	TRBJ2-3	TGTGCCAGCAGTTACTCTGTAGCGGGGGGGCGCGGCACAGATACGCAGTATTTT	CASSYSVAGGRGTDTQYF
NA	few	TRBV7-2	TRBJ1-5	TGTGCCAGCAGCGCCGGGAAGGGGGGCAATCAGCCCCAGCATTTT	CASSAGKGGNQPQHF
TRBD2	NA	TRBV27	TRBJ2-2	TGTGCCAGCAGTTCGAGAACTAGCGGTAATCTCCTGAGAAGCGGGGAGCTGTTTTTT	CASSSRTSGNLLRSGELFF
TRBD1	many	TRBV20-1	TRBJ2-7	TGCAGTGCTAGAAACCGGGACAGGGTGCCCTACGAGCAGTACTTC	CSARNRDRVPYEQYF
NA	many	TRBV2	TRBJ1-1	TGTGCCAGCAAGGGGGAGGATGCGGCGGGGACTGAAGCTTTCTTT	CASKGEDAAGTEAFF
NA	many	TRBV5-1	TRBJ2-7	TGCGCCAGCAGCTTGGGGATCCGAATGTTTTCGTCCTACGAGCAGTACTTC	CASSLGIRMFSSYEQYF
NA	many	TRBV6-2/TRBV6-3	TRBJ2-7	TGTGCCAGCAGTCCCGACAGCGCCTCCTACGAGCAGTACTTC	CASSPDSASYEQYF
TRBD1	many	TRBV7-6	TRBJ2-7	TGTGCCAGCAGCCGGGACAGGACGGACGAGCAGTACTTC	CASSRDRTDEQYF
TRBD1	few	TRBV14	TRBJ2-1	TGTGCCAGCAGCCAGGACTATGGGACAGGGACGTTCTTC	CASSQDYGTGTFF
NA	NA	TRBV25-1	TRBJ1-2	TGTGCCAGCAGTGAACGGGGGGCTGGAGGCTACACCTTC	CASSERGAGGYTF
NA	NA	TRBV14	TRBJ1-4	TGTGCCAGCAGCCAGCAGACACCGGGACACCTTGAAAAACTGTTTTTT	CASSQQTPGHLEKLFF